This TCR beta chain is drawn from a study of long-term antiretroviral therapy in people with HIV. Trimming removed 10 bases at V and 5 bases at J, with 21 bases between. In germline, CDR1 is MNHEY, CDR2 SVGAGI. The CDR3 is made up of 14 amino acids. They ran version v3.0 of the immunoSEQ assay at survey level. Profiled with immunoSEQ multiplex PCR; TCRdb holds only in-frame clones, not every one. Of approximately 29,000 clones detected, over 85% appear once; the ten largest clones hold approximately 10%. This clonotype was obtained from a man aged 35 to 55 with HIV. This sequence joins TRBV6-5 and TRBJ2-7, with D possibly TRBD1 on 5 matching bases. The sample consisted of unsorted PBMCs, taken 6.2 years after starting antiretroviral therapy. For the CDR3, the DNA is TGTGCCATCTCCCACGAGGCCGCAGGGAACGAGCAGTACTTC. Its translation: CAISHEAAGNEQYF.